This T cell receptor beta chain was retrieved from a study of early T cells in non-severe SARS-CoV-2 infection. Tagging with unique molecular identifiers was applied to individual cDNA molecules. A single record per CDR3 protein comes from TCRdb applying MiXCR to the 5' RACE reads. The sample lists 85,000 to 95,000 distinct CDR3 sequences, approximately 15% seen once, with 5.1% in the top ten. This clonotype appeared a few times. The receptor was isolated from an adult who was a healthcare worker with PCR-confirmed SARS-CoV-2 infection or an uninfected control (not recorded which). The input for sequencing was whole blood, taken at baseline.

This CDR3 reads CASRELAGNPNYEQYF. The CDR3 DNA reads TGTGCCAGCAGGGAACTAGCGGGAAATCCGAACTACGAGCAGTACTTC. This chain joins TRBV14 and TRBJ2-7, with 10 bases lining up with TRBD2. The CDR3 sequence is 16 residues long. The V gene's germline CDR1 is SGHDN and CDR2 FVKESK. Germline trimming cut 6 bases from V and 3 bases from J; bases unmatched to any gene: 11.